Listed here are 3 T cell receptor beta chains from one sample, sequenced in a study of technical replicates of blood from four donors. Sequencing used immunoSEQ multiplex PCR; TCRdb keeps in-frame clones, though not all of them. The repertoire has some 80,000 clones, almost 96% of them found once; the top ten carry roughly 0.4%. The sequenced sample consisted of T cells isolated from PBMCs. The receptors were gathered from a human donor in good health.

The V call is TRBV5-8, the J call TRBJ1-5; the D is unclear. Germline CDR1 is SGHTS and CDR2 is YDEGEE. The CDR3 runs 17 residues. Between the trimmed V and J ends, which lost 0 bases and 4 bases, there was a span of 17 bases. In nucleotides, the CDR3 is TGTGCCAGCAGCTTGGGATTGGGCGGACTGAGAAATCAGCCCCAGCATTTT. This encodes CASSLGLGGLRNQPQHF.

The rearrangement links TRBV11-1 to TRBJ2-4; maybe TRBD1 (6 bases). Trimming removed 0 bases from V and 0 bases from J, with 12 bases in between. The CDR3 consists of 17 residues. Germline CDR1 and CDR2: SGHAT and FQDESV (reference sequence). The CDR3 reads CASSLAQGLAAKNIQYF. DNA for the CDR3: TGTGCCAGCAGCTTAGCGCAGGGGCTGGCAGCCAAAAACATTCAGTACTTC.

V and J are TRBV7-9 and TRBJ1-2; D is uncertain. This CDR3 is 12 amino acids long. Trimming took off 5 bases at V and 5 bases at J, with 9 bases between the two ends. The germline V gene encodes CDR1 SEHNR and CDR2 FQNEAQ (reference sequence). The DNA for the CDR3 is TGTGCCAGCAGCCCCGAAGCTTATGGCTACACCTTC. Translating gives CASSPEAYGYTF.